The 27 T cell receptor beta chains below were found in one sample sequenced in a study of control samples from healthy donors and cancer patients. Libraries were prepared by immunoSEQ multiplex PCR; TCRdb keeps only in-frame clonotypes and omits some of them. This sample yields 70,000 to 75,000 clones, of which about 95% are seen a single time; under 3.5% belongs to the top ten. The sample consisted of blood. The receptors shown here come from a woman aged 30 to 39 in good health.

The rearrangement uses TRBV12-3 or TRBV12-4 and TRBJ1-2; possible D gene TRBD1, 6 bases. This CDR3 region has 12 residues. The ends were cut back, 6 bases at V and 8 bases at J, with 13 bases in the middle. CDR3 residues: CASSLGGLGYTF. The CDR3 nucleotides are TGTGCCAGCAGCCTCGGGGGCCTCGGCTACACCTTC.

The rearrangement links TRBV19 to TRBJ1-4, with 9 bases aligning to TRBD1. V lost 9 bases, J lost 7 bases, and 9 bases stayed unmatched. CDR3 size: 14 residues. Germline V gives CDR1 LNHDA, CDR2 SQIVND (reference sequence). Here the CDR3 reads CASRGPGQGEKLFF. The CDR3 coding sequence is TGTGCCAGCAGGGGGCCGGGACAGGGTGAAAAACTGTTTTTT.

The rearrangement uses TRBV18 and TRBJ2-7, with 13 positions matching TRBD2. V lost 6 bases, J lost 3 bases, and 5 bases stayed unmatched. The CDR3 has 15 amino acids. CDR1 KGHSH and CDR2 LQKENI come from the germline V gene. CDR3 sequence reads: CASSPGLAGDYEQYF. Here the CDR3 DNA reads TGTGCCAGCTCCCCCGGACTAGCGGGGGACTACGAGCAGTACTTC.

CDR3 bases: TGCAGTGCTAGTGCAGGGGGCTCCTACGAGCAGTACTTC. This sequence encodes CSASAGGSYEQYF. The V and J genes are TRBV20-1 and TRBJ2-7; 7 nucleotides match TRBD1. V dropped 3 bases and J dropped 0; count of bases not matched to a gene: 2. This CDR3 spans 13 amino acids. Germline values: CDR1 DFQATT, CDR2 SNEGSKA (reference sequence).

This CDR3 reads CASRSLGATNEKLFF. DNA for the CDR3: TGTGCCAGCAGGTCATTGGGGGCAACTAATGAAAAACTGTTTTTT. This chain uses TRBV28 with TRBJ1-4; D might be TRBD1 (5 bases). Germline lookup yields CDR1 MDHEN and CDR2 SYDVKM. This CDR3 spans 15 amino acids. V was shortened by 6 bases and J by 0 bases, with 11 bases between the two germline ends.

The gene calls are TRBV4-1 and TRBJ1-2; 9 bases align to TRBD1. The J segment lost 6 bases and the V segment lost 0 bases, leaving 2 bases of the junction unmatched. The CDR3 has 14 amino acids. Germline lookup yields CDR1 MGHRA and CDR2 YSYEKL. CDR3 in DNA: TGCGCCAGCAGCCAAGAACAGGGGGCCCATGGCTACACCTTC. Translation gives CASSQEQGAHGYTF.

The chain combines TRBV2 with TRBJ2-3, with D possibly matching TRBD2 (5 bases). The CDR3 has 14 residues. Germline V CDR1 and CDR2: SNHLY, FYNNEI. V lost 5 bases and J 9 bases, leaving 18 bases between the germline ends. The CDR3 region has the DNA TGTGCCAGCAGTCGGACGATCAACGCTAGCACGCAGTATTTT. It codes for CASSRTINASTQYF.

The genes are TRBV3-1 (or the pseudogene TRBV3-2) and TRBJ1-6, with D tentatively TRBD1 (5 bases). This CDR3 is 15 amino acids long. V was cut by 0 bases and J by 9 bases, with 12 bases left in between. Looked up from germline, CDR1 is LGHDT and CDR2 is YNNKEL (reference sequence). This chain's CDR3 is CASSQEKGIGSPLHF. The DNA for the CDR3 is TGTGCCAGCAGCCAAGAAAAGGGGATCGGTTCACCCCTCCACTTT.

The chain couples TRBV14 to TRBJ1-1; D might be TRBD1 (5 bases). The V and J ends lost 1 base and 5 bases respectively, with 8 bases between them. This CDR3 region has 13 residues. Germline values: CDR1 SGHDN, CDR2 FVKESK. The CDR3 loop is CASSQGQTTEAFF. CDR3 bases: TGTGCCAGCAGCCAAGGACAGACGACTGAAGCTTTCTTT.

This clone appeared once. The J gene is TRBJ1-5, the V gene TRBV28; D is uncertain. From germline, CDR1 is MDHEN and CDR2 SYDVKM. Trimming left V 7 bases short and J 4 bases short, with 14 bases between. The CDR3 consists of 14 residues. The CDR3 region is CASIHGNKNQPQHF. The CDR3 coding sequence is TGTGCCAGCATTCACGGCAATAAGAATCAGCCCCAGCATTTT.

This chain connects TRBV2 to TRBJ1-5; no reliable D call. The CDR3 is made up of 13 amino acids. Trimming pared 8 bases from V and 5 bases from J, leaving 13 bases between. CDR1 is SNHLY, CDR2 FYNNEI, per germline. In DNA, the CDR3 is TGTGCCAGCGGACGGGGTTTAGATCAGCCCCAGCATTTT. Translated, it gives CASGRGLDQPQHF.

The chain uses TRBV3-1 (or the pseudogene TRBV3-2) and TRBJ1-2, with D unresolved. The V end lost 0 bases, the J end lost 9 bases, and 11 bases lay between the germline ends. The CDR3 extends over 13 amino acids. Per the germline V gene, CDR1 is LGHDT and CDR2 is YNNKEL (reference sequence). As DNA, the CDR3 is TGTGCCAGCAGCCAAGATGGGTACCGGAGCTACACCTTC. It encodes CASSQDGYRSYTF.

The CDR3 loop is CASSAGTGEAFF. CDR3 bases: TGTGCCAGCAGCGCGGGGACAGGGGAAGCTTTCTTT. The chain has TRBV11-2 and TRBJ1-1, with 9 bases lining up with TRBD1. The CDR3 is 12 residues long. V gave up 5 bases and J gave up 8 bases; unmatched junction bases: 3. Germline V CDR1 and CDR2: SGHAT, FQNNGV.

The chain uses TRBV10-1 and TRBJ1-1; a possible D gene is TRBD1 (5 bases). The germline V gene has CDR1 WNHNN and CDR2 SYGVQD (reference sequence). The CDR3 loop spans 16 amino acids. Trimming took 3 bases from V and 7 from J, leaving 21 bases between them. For the CDR3, the DNA is TGCGCCAGCAGTGACCTTTCGGACGTCAGAAGGGGTGAAGCTTTCTTT. Its translation: CASSDLSDVRRGEAFF.

The CDR3 here is CASSSQGEYNEKLFF. CDR3 nucleotide sequence: TGTGCCAGCAGCTCCCAAGGGGAGTATAATGAAAAACTGTTTTTT. The V call is TRBV2, the J call TRBJ1-4; maybe TRBD1 (5 bases). Germline V gives CDR1 SNHLY, CDR2 FYNNEI. This CDR3 has 15 amino acids. Trimming left V 6 bases short and J 4 bases short, with 15 bases between.

This sequence joins TRBV5-1 and TRBJ1-3, with a possible D match to TRBD1 (5 bases). The CDR3 extends over 16 amino acids. In germline, CDR1 is SGHRS, CDR2 YFSETQ. Trimming stripped 4 bases from V and 0 bases from J, with 14 bases between. CDR3 sequence reads: CASSVNRLDSGNTIYF. The CDR3 nucleotides are TGCGCCAGCAGCGTTAACAGGCTCGACTCTGGAAACACCATATATTTT.

This clone was observed a single time. The gene calls are TRBV11-2 and TRBJ1-2; TRBD1 is a possible D gene (5 bases). Trimming removed 0 bases from V and 14 bases from J, with 16 bases in between. Germline CDR1 reads SGHAT; CDR2 reads FQNNGV. The CDR3 is 13 amino acids. CDR3 DNA sequence: TGTGCCAGCAGCTTAGAGTCGGGTGGGGCGAATACCTTC. This codes for CASSLESGGANTF.

The chain has TRBV6-6 and TRBJ2-5; D possibly corresponds to TRBD2 (5 bases). The CDR3 is made up of 14 amino acids. V lost 3 bases and J 1 base, leaving 9 bases between the germline ends. From germline, CDR1 is MNHNY and CDR2 SVGAGI (reference sequence). The CDR3 sequence: CASSYGGGQETQYF. CDR3 in DNA: TGTGCCAGCAGTTATGGAGGAGGCCAAGAGACCCAGTACTTC.

The chain has TRBV7-9 and TRBJ1-1; D unclear. This CDR3 region has 9 residues. The V end was cut by 8 bases, the J end by 7 bases, with 5 bases between. Germline V gene sequence: CDR1 SEHNR, CDR2 FQNEAQ (reference sequence). The CDR3 is CASSIEAFF. CDR3 nucleotides: TGTGCCAGCTCCATTGAAGCTTTCTTT.

This chain connects TRBV4-1 to TRBJ2-7, with 8 bases aligning to TRBD2. From germline, CDR1 is MGHRA and CDR2 YSYEKL. The CDR3 has 16 amino acids. V lost 1 base, J lost 0 bases, and 5 bases stayed unmatched. CDR3 in DNA: TGCGCCAGCAGCCAAGGTCTGCGGGGGGCCTCCTACGAGCAGTACTTC. Its translation is CASSQGLRGASYEQYF.

This chain uses TRBV30 with TRBJ2-5; D call uncertain. Trimming removed 3 bases at V and 1 base at J, with 6 bases between. Germline CDR1 and CDR2: GTSNPN and SVGIG (reference sequence). The CDR3 sequence is 12 residues long. CDR3 protein: CAWRGSQETQYF. CDR3 DNA sequence: TGTGCCTGGAGGGGCAGCCAAGAGACCCAGTACTTC.

The chain recombines TRBV7-9 with TRBJ1-4, with 7 bases aligning to TRBD1. J gave up 8 bases and V 5 bases, and 11 bases lay outside the gene matches. Per germline, CDR1 SEHNR and CDR2 FQNEAQ (reference sequence). The CDR3 is 15 amino acids. The CDR3 reads CASSGLGTAREKLFF. For the CDR3, the DNA is TGTGCCAGCAGCGGACTAGGGACAGCGCGGGAAAAACTGTTTTTT.

The genes are TRBV18 and TRBJ1-5, with D unresolved. CDR3 length: 14 residues. Trimming took 2 bases from V and 6 from J, leaving 11 bases between them. The germline V gene encodes CDR1 KGHSH and CDR2 LQKENI. This chain's CDR3 is CASSPGGYGQPQHF. The CDR3 DNA follows: TGTGCCAGCTCACCAGGCGGGTACGGTCAGCCCCAGCATTTT.

The count of this clone is one. The chain combines TRBV4-1 with TRBJ2-2, with TRBD1 identical over 8 bases. In germline, CDR1 is MGHRA, CDR2 YSYEKL. Trimming at V came to 4 bases and at J to 1 base, leaving 5 bases not matched to a gene. The CDR3 loop spans 16 amino acids. In nucleotides, the CDR3 is TGCGCCAGCAGCCGAGTGACAGGGGAGAACACCGGGGAGCTGTTTTTT. Protein: CASSRVTGENTGELFF.

CDR3 region: CASNNPGGNHSPLHF. CDR3 sequence (DNA): TGTGCCAGTAATAATCCAGGGGGCAACCATTCACCCCTCCACTTT. The V and J genes are TRBV10-3 and TRBJ1-6, with 8 bases matching TRBD1. This CDR3 has 15 amino acids. Per the germline V gene, CDR1 is ENHRY and CDR2 is SYGVKD. With V trimmed by 10 bases and J by 8 bases, 13 bases remained unmatched.

V gene TRBV4-1 combines with J gene TRBJ2-6; 8 positions agree with TRBD1. Germline values: CDR1 MGHRA, CDR2 YSYEKL. This CDR3 has 17 residues. After removal of 3 bases from V and 2 bases from J, the junction contained 6 bases not matched to a gene. The CDR3 nucleotides are TGCGCCAGCAGCCACCCAGGGGGCGGGACTGGGGCCAACGTCCTGACTTTC. Translated: CASSHPGGGTGANVLTF.

The chain couples TRBV7-2 to TRBJ1-6; TRBD1 might be the D (5 bases). V was clipped by 4 bases and J by 7 bases, with 11 bases between them. This CDR3 is 14 amino acids long. Per the germline V gene, CDR1 is SGHTA and CDR2 is FQGNSA. The CDR3 DNA sequence: TGTGCCAGCAGCTCCAGGGTTGGAAATTCACCCCTCCACTTT. This gives the protein CASSSRVGNSPLHF.